This record covers a single T cell receptor (beta chain). The antigen is undetermined. The repertoire was sequenced with immunoSEQ multiplex PCR; TCRdb's copy has only in-frame clones and lacks some. This repertoire shows roughly 180,000 clones, around 95% found once; its top ten account for 0.6% to 0.7%. This sample was included in a study of T cell responses to AZD1222 COVID-19 vaccine. About the research overall: Pooled together were second doses at about 4 or about 12 weeks. Study-level findings and limits: Donor demographics were predominantly white British with a female majority; clonal diversity may be underestimated.

Germline CDR1 is MNHEY and CDR2 is SMNVEV (reference sequence). The CDR3 is made up of 13 amino acids. Trimming took off 5 bases at V and 3 bases at J, with 9 bases between the two ends. The rearrangement joins TRBV27 to TRBJ2-3; tentative D call: TRBD1 (6 bases). This TCR was recovered from an adult in good health. Specimen: peripheral blood, collected on day 0 of AZD1222 vaccination. The CDR3 DNA reads TGTGCCAGCAGTGGTAGGGGGACAGATACGCAGTATTTT. It is translated as CASSGRGTDTQYF.